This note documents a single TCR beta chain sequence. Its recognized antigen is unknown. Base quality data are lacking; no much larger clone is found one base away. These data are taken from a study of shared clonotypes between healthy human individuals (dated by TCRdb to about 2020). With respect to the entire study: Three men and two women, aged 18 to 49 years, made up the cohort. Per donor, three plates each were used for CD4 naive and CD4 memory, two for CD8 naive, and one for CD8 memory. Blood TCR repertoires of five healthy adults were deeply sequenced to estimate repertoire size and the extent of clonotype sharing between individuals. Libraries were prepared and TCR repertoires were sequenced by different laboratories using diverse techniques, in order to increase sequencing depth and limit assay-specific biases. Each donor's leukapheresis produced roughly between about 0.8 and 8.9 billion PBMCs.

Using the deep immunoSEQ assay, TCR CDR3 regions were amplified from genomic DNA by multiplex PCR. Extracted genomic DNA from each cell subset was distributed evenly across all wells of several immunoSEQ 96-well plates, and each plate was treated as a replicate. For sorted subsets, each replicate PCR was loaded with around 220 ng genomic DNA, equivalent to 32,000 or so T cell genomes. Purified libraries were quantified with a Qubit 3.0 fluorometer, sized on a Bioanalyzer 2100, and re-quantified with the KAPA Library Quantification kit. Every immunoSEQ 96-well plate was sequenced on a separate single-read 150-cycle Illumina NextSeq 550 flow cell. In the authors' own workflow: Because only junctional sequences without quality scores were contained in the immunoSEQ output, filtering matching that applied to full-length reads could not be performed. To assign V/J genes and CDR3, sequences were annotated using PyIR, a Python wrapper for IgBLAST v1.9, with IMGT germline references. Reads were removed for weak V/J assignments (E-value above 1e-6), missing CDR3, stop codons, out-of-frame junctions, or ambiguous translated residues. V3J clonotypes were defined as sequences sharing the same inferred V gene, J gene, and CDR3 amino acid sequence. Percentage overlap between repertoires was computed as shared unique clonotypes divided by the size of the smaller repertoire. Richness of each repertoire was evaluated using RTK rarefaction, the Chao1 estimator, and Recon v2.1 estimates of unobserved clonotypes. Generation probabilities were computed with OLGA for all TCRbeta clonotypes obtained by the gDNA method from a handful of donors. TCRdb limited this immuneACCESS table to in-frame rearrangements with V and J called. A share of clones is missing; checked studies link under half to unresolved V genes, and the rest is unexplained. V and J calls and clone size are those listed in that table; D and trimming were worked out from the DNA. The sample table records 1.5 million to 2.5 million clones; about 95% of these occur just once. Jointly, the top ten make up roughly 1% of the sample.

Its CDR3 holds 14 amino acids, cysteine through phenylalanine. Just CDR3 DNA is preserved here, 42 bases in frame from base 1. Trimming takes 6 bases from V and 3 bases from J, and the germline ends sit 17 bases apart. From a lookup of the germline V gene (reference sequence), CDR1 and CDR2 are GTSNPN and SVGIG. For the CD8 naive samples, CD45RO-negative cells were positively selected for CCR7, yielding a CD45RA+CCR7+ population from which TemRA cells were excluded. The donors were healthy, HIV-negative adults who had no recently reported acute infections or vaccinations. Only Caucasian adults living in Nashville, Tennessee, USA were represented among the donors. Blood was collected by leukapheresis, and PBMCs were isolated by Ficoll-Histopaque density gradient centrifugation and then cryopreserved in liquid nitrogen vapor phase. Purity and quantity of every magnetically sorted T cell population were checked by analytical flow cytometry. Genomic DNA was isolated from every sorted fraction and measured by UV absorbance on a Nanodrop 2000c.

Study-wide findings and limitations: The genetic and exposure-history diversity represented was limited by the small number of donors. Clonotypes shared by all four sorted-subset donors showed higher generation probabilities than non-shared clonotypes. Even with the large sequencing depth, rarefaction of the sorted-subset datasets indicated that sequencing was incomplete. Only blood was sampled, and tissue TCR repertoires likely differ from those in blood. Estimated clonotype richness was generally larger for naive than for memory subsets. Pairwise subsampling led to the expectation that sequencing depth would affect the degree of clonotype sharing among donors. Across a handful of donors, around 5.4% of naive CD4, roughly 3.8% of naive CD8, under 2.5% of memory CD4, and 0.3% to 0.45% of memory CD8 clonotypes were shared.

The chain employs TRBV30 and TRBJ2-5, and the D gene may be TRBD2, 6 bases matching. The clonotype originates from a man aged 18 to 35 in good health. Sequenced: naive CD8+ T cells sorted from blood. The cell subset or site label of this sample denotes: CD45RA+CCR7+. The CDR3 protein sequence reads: CACEIGWGEETQYF. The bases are TGTGCCTGCGAGATCGGTTGGGGGGAAGAGACCCAGTACTTC.